The clone carrying this T cell receptor (beta chain) was observed a few times. The target antigen is unknown. The data were taken from a study of T-cell memory formation after mild COVID-19. TCRdb ran MiXCR on the 5' RACE reads and lists one entry per CDR3 protein. The repertoire includes fewer than 300,000 distinct CDR3 sequences, approximately 18% of them detected once, and under 30% sits in the top ten. General study findings and limits: Clones that contracted from day 15 to 85 were balanced CD4/CD8, while later expanders leaned CD4+. Some clones that responded turned up in pre-infection memory, which suggests that cross-reactive memory joined in.

Germline assignment: CDR1 SGHRS and CDR2 YFSETQ. The CDR3 is made up of 15 amino acids. V was pared by 2 bases and J by 3 bases, with 12 bases between. This sequence joins TRBV5-1 and TRBJ1-5; tentatively, D is TRBD1 (6 bases). The receptor was derived from a man younger than 35 who had mild COVID-19 (a few samples of this study predate the infection). Cell type and time point are not known. Sequenced sample: PBMCs or a T cell subset sorted from them (not recorded which). The CDR3 reads CASSFTGKDNQPQHF. DNA of the CDR3: TGCGCCAGCAGCTTCACAGGGAAGGACAATCAGCCCCAGCATTTT. The full variable domain, completed using reference TRBV5-1 and TRBJ1-5, is KAGVTQTPRYLIKTRGQQVTLSCSPISGHRSVSWYQQTPGQGLQFLFEYFSETQRNKGNFPGRFSGRQFSNSRSEMNVSTLELGDSALYLCASSFTGKDNQPQHFGDGTRLSIL.